This record looks at one T cell receptor beta chain sequence and its context. The data originate from a study of T-cell reconstitution after alpha-beta-depleted transplantation in children. Researchers prepared the TCRbeta library using unique molecular identifiers, the study reports. MiXCR was run by TCRdb on the PCR reads, yielding one entry per CDR3 protein. The sample shows 780,000 or so distinct CDR3 sequences, roughly 15% of them seen only once. Trimming cost V 9 bases and J 4 bases; bases outside gene matches: 1. Germline values: CDR1 LNHDA, CDR2 SQIVND (reference sequence). The CDR3 contains 11 residues.

The clonotype originates from a male patient aged 10 to 17 who had a stem cell transplant for acute lymphoblastic leukemia, so the T cells may come from the graft donor. This material consisted of PBMCs, mostly from graft donor cells, taken 360 days after TCRalphabeta/CD19-depleted stem cell transplant. The V gene is TRBV19, the J gene TRBJ2-7, with TRBD1 identical over 9 bases. CDR3 region: CASGQGYEQYF. The CDR3 DNA is TGTGCCAGCGGACAGGGGTACGAGCAGTACTTC.